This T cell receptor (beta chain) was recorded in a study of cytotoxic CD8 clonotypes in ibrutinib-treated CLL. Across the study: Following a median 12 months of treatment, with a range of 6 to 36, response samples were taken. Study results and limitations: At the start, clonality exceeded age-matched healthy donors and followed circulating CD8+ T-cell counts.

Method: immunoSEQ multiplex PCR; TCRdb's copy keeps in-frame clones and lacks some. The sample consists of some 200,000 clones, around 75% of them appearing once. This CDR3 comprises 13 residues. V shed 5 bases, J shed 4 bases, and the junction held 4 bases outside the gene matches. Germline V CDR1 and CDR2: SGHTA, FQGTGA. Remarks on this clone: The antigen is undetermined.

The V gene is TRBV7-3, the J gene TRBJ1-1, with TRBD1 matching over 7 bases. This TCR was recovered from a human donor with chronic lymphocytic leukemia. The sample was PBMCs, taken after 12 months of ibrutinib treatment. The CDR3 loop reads CASSTRQGTEAFF. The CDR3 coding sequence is TGTGCCAGCAGCACCCGACAGGGCACTGAAGCTTTCTTT.